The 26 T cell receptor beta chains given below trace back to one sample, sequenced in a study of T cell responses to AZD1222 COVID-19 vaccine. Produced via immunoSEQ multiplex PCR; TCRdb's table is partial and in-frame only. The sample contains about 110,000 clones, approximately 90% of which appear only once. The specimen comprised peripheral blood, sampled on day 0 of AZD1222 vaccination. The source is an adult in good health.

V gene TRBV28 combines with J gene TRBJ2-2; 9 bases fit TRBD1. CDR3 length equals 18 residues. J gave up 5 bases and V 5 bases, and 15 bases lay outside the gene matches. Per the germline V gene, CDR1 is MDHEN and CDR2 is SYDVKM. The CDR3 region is CASSSYSQGAGGTGELFF. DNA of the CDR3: TGTGCCAGCAGTAGCTATTCACAGGGGGCAGGAGGGACCGGGGAGCTGTTTTTT.

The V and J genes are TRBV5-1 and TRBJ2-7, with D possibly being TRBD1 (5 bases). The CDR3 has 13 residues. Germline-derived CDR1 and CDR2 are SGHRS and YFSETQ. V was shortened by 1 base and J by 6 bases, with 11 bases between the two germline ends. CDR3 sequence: CASSLRGTSEQYF. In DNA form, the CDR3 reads TGCGCCAGCAGCTTGAGGGGCACGAGCGAGCAGTACTTC. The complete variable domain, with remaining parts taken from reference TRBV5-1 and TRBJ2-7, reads KAGVTQTPRYLIKTRGQQVTLSCSPISGHRSVSWYQQTPGQGLQFLFEYFSETQRNKGNFPGRFSGRQFSNSRSEMNVSTLELGDSALYLCASSLRGTSEQYFGPGTRLTVT.

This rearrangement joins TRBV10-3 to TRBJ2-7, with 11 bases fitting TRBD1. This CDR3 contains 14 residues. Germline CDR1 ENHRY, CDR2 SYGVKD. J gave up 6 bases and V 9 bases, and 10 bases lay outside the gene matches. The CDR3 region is CAMQGQGDGGEQYF. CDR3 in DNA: TGTGCCATGCAGGGACAGGGGGACGGAGGCGAGCAGTACTTC.

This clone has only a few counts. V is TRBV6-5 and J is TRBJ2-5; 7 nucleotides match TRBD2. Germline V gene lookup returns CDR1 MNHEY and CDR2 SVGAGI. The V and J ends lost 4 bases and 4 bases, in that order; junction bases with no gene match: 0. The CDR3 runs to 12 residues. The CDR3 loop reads CASSWGGETQYF. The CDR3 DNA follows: TGTGCCAGCAGTTGGGGGGGAGAGACCCAGTACTTC.

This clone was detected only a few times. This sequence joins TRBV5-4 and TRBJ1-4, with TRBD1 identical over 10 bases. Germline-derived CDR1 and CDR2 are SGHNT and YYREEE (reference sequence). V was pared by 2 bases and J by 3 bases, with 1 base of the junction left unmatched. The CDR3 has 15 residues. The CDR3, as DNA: TGTGCCAGCAGCTTAGGACAGGGGGCTAATGAAAAACTGTTTTTT. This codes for CASSLGQGANEKLFF. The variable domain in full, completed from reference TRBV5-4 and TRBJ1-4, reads ETGVTQSPTHLIKTRGQQVTLRCSSQSGHNTVSWYQQALGQGPQFIFQYYREEENGRGNFPPRFSGLQFPNYSSELNVNALELDDSALYLCASSLGQGANEKLFFGSGTQLSVL.

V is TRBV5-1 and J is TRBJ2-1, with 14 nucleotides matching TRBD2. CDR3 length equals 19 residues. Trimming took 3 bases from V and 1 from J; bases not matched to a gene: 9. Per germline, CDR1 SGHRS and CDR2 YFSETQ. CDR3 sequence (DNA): TGCGCCAGCAGCTCCGGGACTAGCGGGAGTAAGGCGTCCTACAATGAGCAGTTCTTC. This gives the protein CASSSGTSGSKASYNEQFF.

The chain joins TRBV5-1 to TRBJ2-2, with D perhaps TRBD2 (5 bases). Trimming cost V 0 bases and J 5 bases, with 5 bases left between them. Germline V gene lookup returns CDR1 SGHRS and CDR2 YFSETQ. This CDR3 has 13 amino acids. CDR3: CASSLGTTGELFF. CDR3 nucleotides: TGCGCCAGCAGCTTGGGGACTACCGGGGAGCTGTTTTTT.

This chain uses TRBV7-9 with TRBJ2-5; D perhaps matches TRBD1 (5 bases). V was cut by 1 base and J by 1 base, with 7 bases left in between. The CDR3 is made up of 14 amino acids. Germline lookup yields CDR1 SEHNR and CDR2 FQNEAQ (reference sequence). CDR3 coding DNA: TGTGCCAGCAGCTTAGTGGACATCCAAGAGACCCAGTACTTC. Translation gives CASSLVDIQETQYF.

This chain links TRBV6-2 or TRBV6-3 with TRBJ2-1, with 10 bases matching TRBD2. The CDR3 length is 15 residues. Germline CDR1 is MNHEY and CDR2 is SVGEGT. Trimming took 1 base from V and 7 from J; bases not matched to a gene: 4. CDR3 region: CASSYFASGGNEQFF. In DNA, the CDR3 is TGTGCCAGCAGTTACTTTGCTAGCGGGGGAAATGAGCAGTTCTTC.

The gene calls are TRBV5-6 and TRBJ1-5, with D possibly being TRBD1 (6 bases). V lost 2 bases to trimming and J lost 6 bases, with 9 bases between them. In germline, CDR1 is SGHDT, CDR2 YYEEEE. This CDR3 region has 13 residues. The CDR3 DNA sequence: TGTGCCAGCAGCTTCAGGGGAGCTCAGCCCCAGCATTTT. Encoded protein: CASSFRGAQPQHF.

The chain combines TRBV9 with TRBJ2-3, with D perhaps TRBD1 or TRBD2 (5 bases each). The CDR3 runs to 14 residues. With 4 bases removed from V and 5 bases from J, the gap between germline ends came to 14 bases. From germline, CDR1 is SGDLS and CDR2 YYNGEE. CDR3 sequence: CASSSGEGRDTQYF. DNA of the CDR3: TGTGCCAGCAGCTCCGGAGAGGGGAGAGATACGCAGTATTTT.

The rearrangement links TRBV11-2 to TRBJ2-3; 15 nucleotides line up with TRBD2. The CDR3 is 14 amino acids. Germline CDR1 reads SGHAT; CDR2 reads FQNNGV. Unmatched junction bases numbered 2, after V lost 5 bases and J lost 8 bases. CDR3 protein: CASSRGLAGGTQYF. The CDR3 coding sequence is TGTGCCAGCAGCCGGGGACTAGCGGGGGGTACGCAGTATTTT.

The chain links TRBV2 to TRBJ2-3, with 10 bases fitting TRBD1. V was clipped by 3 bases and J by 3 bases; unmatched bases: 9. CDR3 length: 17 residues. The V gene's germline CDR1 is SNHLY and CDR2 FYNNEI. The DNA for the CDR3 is TGTGCCAGCAGTGAGGAGGGACAGGGGCTATGGACAGATACGCAGTATTTT. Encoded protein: CASSEEGQGLWTDTQYF.

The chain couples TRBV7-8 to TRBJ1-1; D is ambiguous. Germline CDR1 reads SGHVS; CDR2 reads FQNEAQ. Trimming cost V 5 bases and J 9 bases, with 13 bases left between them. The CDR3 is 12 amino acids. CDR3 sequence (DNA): TGTGCCAGCAGCCAAAGGACTGCTCAAGCTTTCTTT. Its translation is CASSQRTAQAFF. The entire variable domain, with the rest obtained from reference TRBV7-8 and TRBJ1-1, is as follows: GAGVSQSPRYKVAKRGQDVALRCDPISGHVSLFWYQQALGQGPEFLTYFQNEAQLDKSGLPSDRFFAERPEGSVSTLKIQRTQQEDSAVYLCASSQRTAQAFFGQGTRLTVV.

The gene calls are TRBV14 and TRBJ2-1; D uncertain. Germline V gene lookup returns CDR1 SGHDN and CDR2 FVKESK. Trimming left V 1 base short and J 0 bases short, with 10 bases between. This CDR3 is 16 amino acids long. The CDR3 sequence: CASSQGLSSSYNEQFF. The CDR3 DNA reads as TGTGCCAGCAGCCAAGGCCTCTCGAGCTCCTACAATGAGCAGTTCTTC. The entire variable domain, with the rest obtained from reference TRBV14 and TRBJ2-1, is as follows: EAGVTQFPSHSVIEKGQTVTLRCDPISGHDNLYWYRRVMGKEIKFLLHFVKESKQDESGMPNNRFLAERTGGTYSTLKVQPAELEDSGVYFCASSQGLSSSYNEQFFGPGTRLTVL.

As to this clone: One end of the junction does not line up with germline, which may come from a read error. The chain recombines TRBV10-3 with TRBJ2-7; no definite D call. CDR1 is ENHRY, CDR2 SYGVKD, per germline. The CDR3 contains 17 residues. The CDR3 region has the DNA TGTGCCATCAGTGAGGGATGGCGGCAGAGGAGCTCCCACGAGCAGTACTTC. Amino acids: CAISEGWRQRSSHEQYF.

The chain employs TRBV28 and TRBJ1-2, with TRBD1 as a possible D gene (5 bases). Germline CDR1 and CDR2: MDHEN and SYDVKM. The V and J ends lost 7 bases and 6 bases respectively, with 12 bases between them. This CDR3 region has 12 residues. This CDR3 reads CASTGGLDGYTF. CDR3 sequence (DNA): TGTGCCAGCACGGGGGGGTTGGATGGCTACACCTTC.

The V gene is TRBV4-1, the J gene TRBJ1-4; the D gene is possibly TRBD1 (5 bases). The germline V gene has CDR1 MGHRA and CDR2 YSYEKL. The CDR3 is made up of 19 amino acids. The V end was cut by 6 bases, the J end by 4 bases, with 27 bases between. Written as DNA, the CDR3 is TGCGCCAGCAGAGAGCGGGCGCGCGGGGCTACCGGTGGTAATGAAAAACTGTTTTTT. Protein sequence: CASRERARGATGGNEKLFF.

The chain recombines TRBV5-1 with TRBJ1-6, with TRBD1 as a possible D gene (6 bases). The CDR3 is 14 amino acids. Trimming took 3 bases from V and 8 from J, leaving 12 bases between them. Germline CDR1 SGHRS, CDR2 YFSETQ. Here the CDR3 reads CASSSRGTDSPLHF. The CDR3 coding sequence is TGCGCCAGCAGCTCCAGGGGTACGGATTCACCCCTCCACTTT.

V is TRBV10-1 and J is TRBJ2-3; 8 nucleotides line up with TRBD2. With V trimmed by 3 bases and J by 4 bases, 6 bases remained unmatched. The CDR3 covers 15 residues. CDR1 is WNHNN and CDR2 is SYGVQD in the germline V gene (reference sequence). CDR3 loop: CASSDRAGDSDTQYF. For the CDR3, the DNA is TGCGCCAGCAGTGATCGAGCGGGAGATTCAGATACGCAGTATTTT.

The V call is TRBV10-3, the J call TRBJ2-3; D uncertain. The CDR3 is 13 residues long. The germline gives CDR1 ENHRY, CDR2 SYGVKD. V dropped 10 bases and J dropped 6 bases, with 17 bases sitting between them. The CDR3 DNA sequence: TGTGCCAACTCGGACGGTCCCGGGGATACGCAGTATTTT. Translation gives CANSDGPGDTQYF.

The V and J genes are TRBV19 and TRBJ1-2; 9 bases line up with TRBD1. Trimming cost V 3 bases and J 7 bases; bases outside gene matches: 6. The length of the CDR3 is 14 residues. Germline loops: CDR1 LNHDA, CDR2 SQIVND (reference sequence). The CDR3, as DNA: TGTGCCAGTAGTATTTCGACAGGGGGATCTGGCTACACCTTC. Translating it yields CASSISTGGSGYTF.

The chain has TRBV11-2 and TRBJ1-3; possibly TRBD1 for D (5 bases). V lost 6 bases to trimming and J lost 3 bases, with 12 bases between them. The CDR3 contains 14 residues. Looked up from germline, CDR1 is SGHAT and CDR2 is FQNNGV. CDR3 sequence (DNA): TGTGCCAGCAGGGCCAGGGTATATGGAAACACCATATATTTT. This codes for CASRARVYGNTIYF.

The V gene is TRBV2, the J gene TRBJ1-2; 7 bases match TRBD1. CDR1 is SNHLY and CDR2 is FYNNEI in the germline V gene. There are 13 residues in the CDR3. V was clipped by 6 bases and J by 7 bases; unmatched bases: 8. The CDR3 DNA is TGTGCCAGCAGGGGGGACAGCAATAGTGGCTACACCTTC. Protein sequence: CASRGDSNSGYTF.

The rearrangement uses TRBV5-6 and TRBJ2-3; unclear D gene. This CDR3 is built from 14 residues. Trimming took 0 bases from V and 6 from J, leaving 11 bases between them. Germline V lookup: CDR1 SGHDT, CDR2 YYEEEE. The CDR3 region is CASSLAGFGDTQYF. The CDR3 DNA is TGTGCCAGCAGCTTGGCCGGCTTCGGGGATACGCAGTATTTT.

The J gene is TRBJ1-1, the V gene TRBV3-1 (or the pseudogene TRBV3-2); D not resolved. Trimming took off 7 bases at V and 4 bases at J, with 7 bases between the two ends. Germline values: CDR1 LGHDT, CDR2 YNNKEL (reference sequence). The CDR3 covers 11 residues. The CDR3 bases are TGTGCCAGCACCCTAGGCACTGAAGCTTTCTTT. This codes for CASTLGTEAFF.